This TCR beta chain was captured by sequencing in a study of response to subunit inactivated influenza vaccine. After removal of 2 bases from V and 6 bases from J, the junction contained 5 bases not matched to a gene. The germline CDR1 and CDR2 sequences are LGHNA and YNFKEQ. The CDR3 spans 16 residues. TCRdb independently ran MiXCR on the RT-PCR reads; one entry per CDR3 protein. The sample consists of 150,000 or so distinct CDR3 sequences, approximately 10% of them appearing once. This clonotype was recorded at least ten times. Sequenced material: non-naive T cells sorted from PBMCs, taken 35 to 45 days after vaccination. The J gene is TRBJ2-3, the V gene TRBV4-2; TRBD2 agrees at 13 bases. The TCR was taken from a man aged 50-59 years who received an inactivated influenza vaccine. CDR3 residues: CASSQLTSGRADTQYF. As DNA, the CDR3 is TGTGCCAGCAGCCAACTCACTAGCGGGAGGGCTGATACGCAGTATTTT.